This is a list of T cell receptor beta chains from one sample in a study of T cell repertoires in cytomegalovirus infection. Their specific antigens are unknown. Each CDR3 protein gets one entry after TCRdb re-called the reads with MiXCR. The sample comprises hundreds of thousands of distinct CDR3 sequences, 29% of which are singletons, and roughly 20% rests with the top ten. Sequencing was performed on cultured PBMCs, taken from culture after CMV antigen stimulation. The receptors derive from a human donor in good health (CMV status not recorded). Some clones in this sample may be carry-over from other donors' samples. The CDR3 runs from the conserved cysteine through the conserved F or W. A D gene is named only where the DNA matches it firmly. Size is omitted from some rows. Given values are once, few, many or a class for expanded clones.

-	TRBV7-2	TRBD2	TRBJ2-7	TGTGCCAGCAGCCGCGGGGGGCCCTACGAGCAGTACTTC	CASSRGGPYEQYF
-	TRBV4-1	TRBD1	TRBJ1-5	TGCGCCAGCAGCCAAGGTCGGACAGGGAGCCAGCCCCAGCATTTT	CASSQGRTGSQPQHF
few	TRBV7-2	TRBD1	TRBJ2-1	TGTGCCAGCAGCCCTCAGACAGGGAGCTCCTACAATGAGCAGTTCTTC	CASSPQTGSSYNEQFF
-	TRBV20-1	TRBD1	TRBJ2-5	TGCAGTGCAAGCGGACAGGGGGGGAATATTGAGACCCAGTACTTC	CSASGQGGNIETQYF
-	TRBV10-3	-	TRBJ1-2	TGTGCCATCAGTCCAGGGGAGGGTGGCTACACCTTC	CAISPGEGGYTF
-	TRBV27	TRBD1	TRBJ1-2	TGTGCCAGCAGCCCGGGACAGGGGATGTATGGCTACACCTTC	CASSPGQGMYGYTF
-	TRBV6-2/TRBV6-3	-	TRBJ1-5	TGTGCCAGCAGTTACTCGAAGGTCTGGGGGGATCAGCCCCAGCATTTT	CASSYSKVWGDQPQHF
few	TRBV15	-	TRBJ1-2	TGTGCCACCAGCAGAGATCGCCTGATCTTTGGCTACACCTTC	CATSRDRLIFGYTF
-	TRBV6-6	-	TRBJ2-1	TGTGCCAGCAGTGGGTATTACAATGAGCAGTTCTTC	CASSGYYNEQFF
-	TRBV12-5	-	TRBJ2-3	TGTGCTAGTGGTTTGGTATTGGGGCATTTCGGCACAGATACGCAGTATTTT	CASGLVLGHFGTDTQYF
-	TRBV15	-	TRBJ2-7	TGTGCCACCAGCAGAGCGCTCTCACAGCAGTACTTC	CATSRALSQQYF
-	TRBV6-1	-	TRBJ2-7	TGTGCCAGCAGTGAACTTATCAGGGGAGACGAGCAGTACTTC	CASSELIRGDEQYF
few	TRBV7-2	TRBD1	TRBJ1-5	TGTGCCAGCAGCGGGGGAGTCGGGGACAGGGGAAATCAGCCCCAGCATTTT	CASSGGVGDRGNQPQHF
few	TRBV20-1	TRBD2	TRBJ2-7	TGCAGTGCTAACCCTACTAGCGGGAGACTCTCCTACGAGCAGTACTTC	CSANPTSGRLSYEQYF
-	TRBV29-1	-	TRBJ2-4	TGCAGCGCTATGGACCCGACGGGAGCCAAAAACATTCAGTACTTC	CSAMDPTGAKNIQYF
once	TRBV5-1	-	TRBJ2-1	TGCGCCAGCAGCTGGGGGGACAGATACAATGAGCAGTTCTTC	CASSWGDRYNEQFF
-	TRBV2	-	TRBJ1-5	TGTGCCAGCATCGGGGATCTCAATCAGCCCCAGCATTTT	CASIGDLNQPQHF
-	TRBV7-4	-	TRBJ1-6	TGTGCCAGCAGCTTGTCCTCCTGGGGTTCACCCCTCCACTTT	CASSLSSWGSPLHF
-	TRBV19	-	TRBJ1-6	TGTGCCAGTAGTATAGCCAGGCAGGGAAATTCACCCCTCCACTTT	CASSIARQGNSPLHF
many	TRBV7-2	-	TRBJ2-5	TGTGCCAGCAGCTCAGGACTCCCTTCACAAGAGACCCAGTACTTC	CASSSGLPSQETQYF
few	TRBV10-3	-	TRBJ1-1	TGTGCCATCAGTGATATGGGAGGCGGAGGAGCTTTCTTT	CAISDMGGGGAFF
few	TRBV11-2	TRBD1	TRBJ2-2	TGTGCCAGCAGCTACCTGCGGACAGGGGCCCCCACCGGGGAGCTGTTTTTT	CASSYLRTGAPTGELFF
-	TRBV24-1	TRBD1	TRBJ1-6	TGTGCCACCAGTGATCTGTGGGAGGACAGGGCCTATAATTCACCCCTCCACTTT	CATSDLWEDRAYNSPLHF
-	TRBV2	-	TRBJ2-5	TGTGCCAGCAAGGACAACCAAGAGACCCAGTACTTC	CASKDNQETQYF
-	TRBV20-1	-	TRBJ1-1	TGCAGTGCTATCCCTCTTTTCGCTGAAGCTTTCTTT	CSAIPLFAEAFF
few	TRBV15	-	TRBJ1-3	TGTGCCACCAGGGACGGGAGCTCTGGAAACACCATATATTTT	CATRDGSSGNTIYF
-	TRBV28	-	TRBJ2-5	TGTGCCAGCAGCTCCGGGACGATCATAAAGACCCAGTACTTC	CASSSGTIIKTQYF
many	TRBV7-2	TRBD2	TRBJ2-2	TGTGCCAGCAGCTTAGTAAGCGGGAGTAACGGGGAGCTGTTTTTT	CASSLVSGSNGELFF
-	TRBV12-3/TRBV12-4	-	TRBJ2-7	TGTGCCAGCAGTTTAGCGCCGGGGGCCTACGAGCAGTACTTC	CASSLAPGAYEQYF
-	TRBV12-3/TRBV12-4	-	TRBJ2-4	TGTGCCAGCTCGGGGCCTGCCCCTTTTCAGTACTTC	CASSGPAPFQYF
-	TRBV20-1	-	TRBJ2-1	TGCAGTGCTAACAAAGACAGGTTTTACTACAATGAGCAGTTCTTC	CSANKDRFYYNEQFF
many	TRBV12-3/TRBV12-4	TRBD1	TRBJ1-3	TGTGCCAGCAGGGGAAGGACAGGGCCCTCTGGAAACACCATATATTTT	CASRGRTGPSGNTIYF
-	TRBV27	TRBD1	TRBJ2-5	TGTGCCAGCAGTACCTCCGGGACAGGCCAAGTGACCCAGTACTTC	CASSTSGTGQVTQYF
-	TRBV5-4	TRBD2	TRBJ2-1	TGTGCCAGCAGCACAGGGACTAGCTGGTACAATGAGCAGTTCTTC	CASSTGTSWYNEQFF
few	TRBV2	-	TRBJ1-2	TGTGCCAGCAGCAGGACACATCGGGACTATGGCTACACCTTC	CASSRTHRDYGYTF
-	TRBV28	-	TRBJ1-6	TGTGCCAGCACCGTGGGAGGGGTGAGGTCACCCCTCCACTTT	CASTVGGVRSPLHF
-	TRBV20-1	TRBD1	TRBJ1-1	TGCAGTGCTGAAGGACAGGGCGGGACTGAAGCTTTCTTT	CSAEGQGGTEAFF
-	TRBV11-2	-	TRBJ1-2	TGTGCCAGCAGCTTAGAACCATCTTATGGCAGGGGCTACACCTTC	CASSLEPSYGRGYTF
-	TRBV20-1	-	TRBJ2-5	TGCAGTGCTCTGACCTGGGGAACCCAGTACTTC	CSALTWGTQYF
few	TRBV20-1	-	TRBJ1-5	TGCAGTGCTAGGCGGACAGATAGCAATCAGCCCCAGCATTTT	CSARRTDSNQPQHF
many	TRBV7-8	TRBD1	TRBJ2-3	TGTGCCAGCAGCTTAAGGGGGCGCGACACAGATACGCAGTATTTT	CASSLRGRDTDTQYF